This section outlines one TCR beta chain sequence together with its context. The assay was immunoSEQ multiplex PCR, and TCRdb's table has in-frame clones only and misses some. The repertoire has 30,000 to 50,000 clones, around 87% of them found once; the top ten carry 24%. Looked up from germline, CDR1 is MNHEY and CDR2 is SMNVEV (reference sequence). J lost 2 bases, V lost 1 base, and 15 bases had no gene match. The CDR3 loop spans 19 amino acids. This sample was included in a study of blood T cell repertoires in COVID-19. The source of this sequence is a man in his forties or fifties with active or convalescent COVID-19. The gene calls are TRBV27 and TRBJ1-2, with 8 bases identical to TRBD1. The sample was peripheral blood. CDR3 loop: CASSLWAGGSGGPNYGYTF. The CDR3 DNA sequence: TGTGCCAGCAGTTTATGGGCCGGTGGGTCAGGGGGCCCCAACTATGGCTACACCTTC.